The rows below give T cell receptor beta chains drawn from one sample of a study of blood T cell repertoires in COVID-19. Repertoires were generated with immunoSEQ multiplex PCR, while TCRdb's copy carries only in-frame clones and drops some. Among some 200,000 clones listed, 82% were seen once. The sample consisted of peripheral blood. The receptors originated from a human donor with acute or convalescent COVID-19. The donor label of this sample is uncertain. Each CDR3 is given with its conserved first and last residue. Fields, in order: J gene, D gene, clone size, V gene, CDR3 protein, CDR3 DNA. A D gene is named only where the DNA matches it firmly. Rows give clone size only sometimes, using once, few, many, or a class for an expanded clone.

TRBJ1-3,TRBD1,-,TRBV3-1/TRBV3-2,CASSQRQGTVLHHTIYF,TGTGCCAGCAGCCAGAGACAGGGAACTGTTCTTCATCACACCATATATTTT
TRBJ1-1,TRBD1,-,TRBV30,CAWSRTGNTEAFF,TGTGCCTGGAGTCGGACAGGCAACACTGAAGCTTTCTTT
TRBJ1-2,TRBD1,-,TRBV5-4,CASSLRQGLGGYTF,TGTGCCAGCAGCTTAAGACAGGGCTTGGGGGGCTACACCTTC
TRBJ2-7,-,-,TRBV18,CASSPPGSSYEQYF,TGTGCCAGCTCACCACCTGGCAGCTCCTACGAGCAGTACTTC
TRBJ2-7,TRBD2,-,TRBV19,CASSKSGSSYEQYF,TGTGCCAGTAGTAAAAGCGGGAGCTCCTACGAGCAGTACTTC
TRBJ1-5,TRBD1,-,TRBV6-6,CASSRTGNLQPQHF,TGTGCCAGCAGCCGGACAGGCAACCTTCAGCCCCAGCATTTT
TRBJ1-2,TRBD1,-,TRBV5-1,CASSDTTGAYGYTF,TGCGCCAGCAGCGATACGACAGGGGCCTATGGCTACACCTTC
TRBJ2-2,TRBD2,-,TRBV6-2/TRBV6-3,CASSATTVTSGSGTGELFF,TGTGCCAGCAGTGCGACGACAGTTACTAGCGGGAGCGGCACCGGGGAGCTGTTTTTT
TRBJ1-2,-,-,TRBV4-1,CASSQVSRDADGYTF,TGCGCCAGCAGCCAAGTGTCGAGGGATGCCGATGGCTACACCTTC
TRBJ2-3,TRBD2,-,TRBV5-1,CASSLSVAGPTDTQYF,TGCGCCAGCAGCCTATCAGTAGCGGGACCCACAGATACGCAGTATTTT
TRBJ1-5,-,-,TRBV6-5,CASSPPGQGQPQHF,TGTGCCAGCAGTCCACCAGGGCAGGGTCAGCCCCAGCATTTT
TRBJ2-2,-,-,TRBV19,CASSRLNTGELFF,TGTGCCAGTAGTAGGCTGAACACCGGGGAGCTGTTTTTT
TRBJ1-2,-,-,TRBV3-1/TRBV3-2,CASPPQRTNYGYTF,TGTGCCAGCCCCCCACAGAGAACTAACTATGGCTACACCTTC
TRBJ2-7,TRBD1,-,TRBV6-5,CASSYSGTGRIYEQYF,TGTGCCAGCAGTTACTCAGGGACAGGTCGGATTTACGAGCAGTACTTC
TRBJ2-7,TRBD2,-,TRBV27,CASSPGGDSYEQYF,TGTGCCAGCAGTCCCGGGGGGGACTCCTACGAGCAGTACTTC
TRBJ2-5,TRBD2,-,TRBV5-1,CASSLGLARETQYF,TGCGCCAGCAGCTTGGGACTAGCGCGGGAGACCCAGTACTTC
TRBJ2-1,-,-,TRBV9,CASSVGVAANNEQFF,TGTGCCAGCAGCGTAGGGGTAGCGGCAAACAATGAGCAGTTCTTC
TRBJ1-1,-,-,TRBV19,CASSMGSGSGVAFF,TGTGCCAGTAGTATGGGGTCGGGCTCGGGGGTGGCTTTCTTT
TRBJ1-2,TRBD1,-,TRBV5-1,CASSPDRVTANYGYTF,TGCGCCAGCAGCCCAGACAGGGTTACAGCTAACTATGGCTACACCTTC
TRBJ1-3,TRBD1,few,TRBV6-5,CASRPGTDSGNTIYF,TGTGCCAGCAGGCCCGGGACAGACTCTGGAAACACCATATATTTT
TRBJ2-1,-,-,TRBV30,CAWSRRANEQFF,TGTGCCTGGAGTAGGAGAGCCAATGAGCAGTTCTTC
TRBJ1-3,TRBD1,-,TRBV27,CASSLRTGDTIYF,TGTGCCAGCAGTTTACGGACAGGGGACACCATATATTTT
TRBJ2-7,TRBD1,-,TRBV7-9,CASSSGQGFSYEQYF,TGTGCCAGCAGCTCCGGACAGGGATTCTCCTACGAGCAGTACTTC
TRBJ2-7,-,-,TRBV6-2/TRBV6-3,CASSYERWVSYEQYF,TGTGCCAGCAGTTACGAGAGGTGGGTTTCCTACGAGCAGTACTTC
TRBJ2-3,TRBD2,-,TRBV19,CASSPRRTSGSTDTQYF,TGTGCCAGTAGTCCTCGCCGGACTAGCGGGAGCACAGATACGCAGTATTTT
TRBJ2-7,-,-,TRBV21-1,CASSKDGTSLGQYF,TGTGCCAGCAGCAAAGATGGGACTAGTTTAGGTCAGTACTTC
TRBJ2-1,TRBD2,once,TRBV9,CASSAGLAGGANEQFF,TGTGCCAGCAGCGCAGGACTAGCGGGAGGGGCCAATGAGCAGTTCTTC
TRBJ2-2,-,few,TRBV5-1,CASSLVVSGSTGELFF,TGCGCCAGCAGCTTGGTTGTTAGCGGAAGCACCGGGGAGCTGTTTTTT
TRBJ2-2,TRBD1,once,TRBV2,CASSERTGFTGELFF,TGTGCCAGCAGTGAACGGACAGGGTTCACCGGGGAGCTGTTTTTT
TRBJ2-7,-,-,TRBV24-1,CATSESDSTYEQYF,TGTGCCACCAGTGAATCGGACAGCACCTACGAGCAGTACTTC